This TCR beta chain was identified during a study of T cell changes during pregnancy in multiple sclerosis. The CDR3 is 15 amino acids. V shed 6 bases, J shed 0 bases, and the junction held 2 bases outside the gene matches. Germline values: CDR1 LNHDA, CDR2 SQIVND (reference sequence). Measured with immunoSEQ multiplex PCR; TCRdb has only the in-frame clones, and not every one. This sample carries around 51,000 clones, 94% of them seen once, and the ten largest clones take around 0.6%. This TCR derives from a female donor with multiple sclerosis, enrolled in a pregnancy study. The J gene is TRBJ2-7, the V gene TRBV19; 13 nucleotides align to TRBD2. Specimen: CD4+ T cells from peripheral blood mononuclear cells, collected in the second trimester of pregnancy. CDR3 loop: CASRRTSGGSYEQYF. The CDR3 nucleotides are TGTGCCAGTAGACGGACTAGCGGGGGCTCCTACGAGCAGTACTTC.